The 9 T cell receptor beta chains below all came from one sample that was sequenced in a study of PD-1 blockade in mismatch repair-deficient tumors. Profiling relied on immunoSEQ multiplex PCR, and the TCRdb table lists in-frame clones only, not all of them. The data contain about 51,000 clones, around 82% of them singletons. Sequenced material: peripheral blood, taken 4 weeks after starting pembrolizumab. These receptors were taken from an adult with mismatch repair-deficient cancer.

The chain carries TRBV27 and TRBJ2-1; 11 bases match TRBD2. V shed 3 bases and J 0 bases; nucleotides not matched to a gene: 16. The CDR3 length is 21 residues. Germline assignment: CDR1 MNHEY and CDR2 SMNVEV (reference sequence). CDR3 DNA: TGTGCCAGCAGTTTCGGGACTAGCGGTCAGCCCCGCCAAGGCTCCTACAATGAGCAGTTCTTC. The encoded protein is CASSFGTSGQPRQGSYNEQFF.

V usage is TRBV11-1 and J usage is TRBJ1-1; D not resolved. CDR3 length equals 12 residues. V lost 5 bases to trimming and J lost 2 bases, with 6 bases between them. The germline V gene encodes CDR1 SGHAT and CDR2 FQDESV (reference sequence). The CDR3 sequence: CASSHVNTEAFF. Written as DNA, the CDR3 is TGTGCCAGCAGCCACGTTAACACTGAAGCTTTCTTT.

The rearrangement links TRBV9 to TRBJ1-2; D is perhaps TRBD1 (6 bases). This CDR3 has 17 amino acids. Trimming stripped 0 bases from V and 1 base from J, with 16 bases between. Per germline, CDR1 SGDLS and CDR2 YYNGEE. In DNA form, the CDR3 reads TGTGCCAGCAGCGTAGATTGGGACGGGACACTTAACTATGGCTACACCTTC. Translating it yields CASSVDWDGTLNYGYTF.

The chain is built from TRBV7-9 and TRBJ1-2; tentatively, D is TRBD1 (5 bases). The CDR3 totals 14 residues. Germline CDR1 reads SEHNR; CDR2 reads FQNEAQ (reference sequence). V lost 1 base to trimming and J lost 7 bases, with 13 bases between them. The CDR3 is CASSLGEGTGGYTF. For the CDR3, the DNA is TGTGCCAGCAGCTTAGGGGAGGGAACAGGTGGCTACACCTTC.

V is TRBV7-6 and J is TRBJ2-7, with 9 bases fitting TRBD1. This CDR3 is built from 15 residues. The germline CDR1 and CDR2 sequences are SGHVS and FNYEAQ. J gave up 1 base and V 6 bases, and 7 bases lay outside the gene matches. DNA for the CDR3: TGTGCCAGCAGTCTAACCGGGACAGGGTCCTACGAGCAGTACTTC. Residues: CASSLTGTGSYEQYF.

In regard to this clone: A read error may produce the germline difference seen at one junction end. The chain has TRBV19 and TRBJ1-1; D is possibly TRBD1 (5 bases). Germline CDR1 and CDR2: LNHDA and SQIVND (reference sequence). The CDR3 length is 13 residues. The CDR3 DNA sequence: TGTGCCAGTAGTATCAGGGTGAAAACTGAAGCTTTCTTT. Its translation: CASSIRVKTEAFF.

The rearrangement joins TRBV18 to TRBJ2-2; a weak D match, TRBD1 (5 bases). Trimming removed 3 bases at V and 1 base at J, with 12 bases between. The germline gives CDR1 KGHSH, CDR2 LQKENI. The CDR3 has 16 amino acids. The CDR3 region has the DNA TGTGCCAGCTCACCTCCCGACAGAAAGAACACCGGGGAGCTGTTTTTT. Translated, it gives CASSPPDRKNTGELFF.

In this sample, this clone turned up a few times. The rearrangement uses TRBV2 and TRBJ2-5; no firm D call. Trimming removed 2 bases from V and 7 bases from J, with 11 bases in between. The germline gives CDR1 SNHLY, CDR2 FYNNEI. The CDR3 is made up of 13 amino acids. CDR3 DNA sequence: TGTGCCAGCAGTGAAACAGATCCTTGGACCCAGTACTTC. It encodes CASSETDPWTQYF.

By its share, this clone is medium-sized. The chain combines TRBV29-1 with TRBJ2-1, with no clear D. Germline V gene data show CDR1 as SQVTM and CDR2 as ANQGSEA. CDR3 length equals 11 residues. V was cut by 4 bases and J by 5 bases, with 6 bases left in between. The CDR3 DNA sequence: TGCAGCGTTGTTCCAGACAATGAGCAGTTCTTC. Protein: CSVVPDNEQFF.